This is a list of T cell receptor beta chains from one sample in a study of shared clonotypes between healthy human individuals. TCRdb's copy holds only in-frame clones and misses some; the assay was immunoSEQ multiplex PCR. This table has 2 million to 2.5 million clones, roughly 90% appearing once. The specimen was naive CD4+ T cells from PBMCs. Receptor source: a man younger than 35 in good health. Some clones in this sample may be carry-over from other donors' samples. Each CDR3 is given with its conserved first and last residue. D genes are given only for firm matches. A clone size is listed for some rows: how often the clone was seen (once, few, many), or a class if it is expanded.

abundance: once; len: 16; j_gene: TRBJ2-1; d_gene: .; v_gene: TRBV4-2; CDR3aa: CASSQAPAPDYNEQFF; CDR3nt: TGTGCCAGCAGCCAGGCACCCGCCCCCGACTACAATGAGCAGTTCTTC
abundance: .; len: 15; j_gene: TRBJ2-7; d_gene: TRBD1; v_gene: TRBV19; CDR3aa: CASSLQGALGYEQYF; CDR3nt: TGTGCCAGTAGTTTACAGGGGGCATTGGGTTACGAGCAGTACTTC
abundance: .; len: 14; j_gene: TRBJ2-3; d_gene: TRBD2; v_gene: TRBV7-9; CDR3aa: CASSLGGLADTQYF; CDR3nt: TGTGCCAGCAGCTTAGGGGGACTAGCAGATACGCAGTATTTT
abundance: .; len: 15; j_gene: TRBJ2-7; d_gene: TRBD1; v_gene: TRBV4-1; CDR3aa: CASSRTGTYSYEQYF; CDR3nt: TGCGCCAGCAGTCGGACAGGGACGTACTCCTACGAGCAGTACTTC
abundance: few; len: 12; j_gene: TRBJ1-5; d_gene: .; v_gene: TRBV30; CDR3aa: CACSSGREPQHF; CDR3nt: TGTGCCTGCTCTTCCGGTAGGGAGCCCCAGCATTTT
abundance: once; len: 14; j_gene: TRBJ2-6; d_gene: .; v_gene: TRBV5-6; CDR3aa: CASSLSSRANVLTF; CDR3nt: TGTGCCAGCAGCTTATCCTCTAGGGCCAACGTCCTGACTTTC
abundance: .; len: 15; j_gene: TRBJ2-1; d_gene: .; v_gene: TRBV7-9; CDR3aa: CASSPSSIFGDEQFF; CDR3nt: TGTGCCAGCAGCCCTTCTTCGATCTTCGGGGATGAGCAGTTCTTC
abundance: .; len: 15; j_gene: TRBJ1-4; d_gene: .; v_gene: TRBV7-8; CDR3aa: CASSSGPERYEKLFF; CDR3nt: TGTGCCAGCAGCTCTGGACCCGAGCGATACGAAAAACTGTTTTTT
abundance: .; len: 14; j_gene: TRBJ2-7; d_gene: .; v_gene: TRBV6-5; CDR3aa: CASSYRTESYEQYF; CDR3nt: TGTGCCAGCAGTTATCGGACGGAGTCCTACGAGCAGTACTTC
abundance: .; len: 15; j_gene: TRBJ2-2; d_gene: .; v_gene: TRBV6-1; CDR3aa: CASSELMRNTGELFF; CDR3nt: TGTGCCAGCAGTGAACTTATGAGGAACACCGGGGAGCTGTTTTTT
abundance: .; len: 15; j_gene: TRBJ1-4; d_gene: TRBD1; v_gene: TRBV5-8; CDR3aa: CASSIGTASIEKLFF; CDR3nt: TGTGCCAGCAGCATAGGGACAGCCTCTATAGAAAAACTGTTTTTT
abundance: once; len: 14; j_gene: TRBJ1-2; d_gene: .; v_gene: TRBV7-2; CDR3aa: CASSSSVVGYGYTF; CDR3nt: TGTGCCAGCAGCTCTTCTGTAGTGGGCTATGGCTACACCTTC
abundance: .; len: 15; j_gene: TRBJ2-1; d_gene: .; v_gene: TRBV5-1; CDR3aa: CASSFDSRGNNEQFF; CDR3nt: TGCGCCAGCAGCTTCGACAGCAGAGGAAACAATGAGCAGTTCTTC
abundance: .; len: 14; j_gene: TRBJ1-1; d_gene: .; v_gene: TRBV5-4; CDR3aa: CASSSQGVDTEAFF; CDR3nt: TGTGCCAGCAGCTCACAGGGCGTCGACACTGAAGCTTTCTTT
abundance: .; len: 13; j_gene: TRBJ1-2; d_gene: .; v_gene: TRBV27; CDR3aa: CASSPDKANGYTF; CDR3nt: TGTGCCAGCAGCCCGGACAAGGCGAATGGCTACACCTTC
abundance: .; len: 16; j_gene: TRBJ2-5; d_gene: TRBD2; v_gene: TRBV28; CDR3aa: CASSLFQLAGGGTQYF; CDR3nt: TGTGCCAGCAGTTTATTCCAGCTAGCGGGAGGGGGGACCCAGTACTTC
abundance: .; len: 15; j_gene: TRBJ2-3; d_gene: .; v_gene: TRBV2; CDR3aa: CASRPQGLGTDTQYF; CDR3nt: TGTGCCAGCAGGCCACAGGGCTTAGGCACAGATACGCAGTATTTT
abundance: .; len: 11; j_gene: TRBJ1-5; d_gene: .; v_gene: TRBV20-1; CDR3aa: CSATQNQPQHF; CDR3nt: TGCAGTGCTACCCAGAATCAGCCCCAGCATTTT
abundance: .; len: 13; j_gene: TRBJ2-7; d_gene: .; v_gene: TRBV2; CDR3aa: CASAVVPSYEQYF; CDR3nt: TGTGCCAGCGCAGTAGTGCCCTCCTACGAGCAGTACTTC
abundance: once; len: 16; j_gene: TRBJ2-7; d_gene: TRBD1; v_gene: TRBV25-1; CDR3aa: CASRGGQGARVLEQYF; CDR3nt: TGTGCCAGCAGGGGCGGGCAGGGGGCTCGGGTACTCGAGCAGTACTTC
abundance: .; len: 17; j_gene: TRBJ2-3; d_gene: .; v_gene: TRBV5-1; CDR3aa: CASSPSRPRGRTDTQYF; CDR3nt: TGCGCCAGCAGTCCATCTCGGCCAAGGGGGAGGACAGATACGCAGTATTTT
abundance: .; len: 14; j_gene: TRBJ2-3; d_gene: .; v_gene: TRBV2; CDR3aa: CASSGVGGADTQYF; CDR3nt: TGTGCCAGCAGTGGAGTCGGGGGCGCAGATACGCAGTATTTT
abundance: .; len: 15; j_gene: TRBJ2-3; d_gene: .; v_gene: TRBV7-2; CDR3aa: CASSLASRGTDTQYF; CDR3nt: TGTGCCAGCAGCTTAGCGAGTCGCGGGACAGATACGCAGTATTTT
abundance: .; len: 14; j_gene: TRBJ2-3; d_gene: .; v_gene: TRBV9; CDR3aa: CASSPPSMTDTQYF; CDR3nt: TGTGCCAGCAGCCCCCCGAGCATGACAGATACGCAGTATTTT
abundance: .; len: 13; j_gene: TRBJ1-2; d_gene: .; v_gene: TRBV5-1; CDR3aa: CASSLEGNSGYTF; CDR3nt: TGCGCCAGCAGCTTAGAGGGGAATAGCGGCTACACCTTC
abundance: .; len: 14; j_gene: TRBJ1-1; d_gene: .; v_gene: TRBV5-4; CDR3aa: CASSLGGMNTEAFF; CDR3nt: TGTGCCAGCAGCTTGGGCGGTATGAACACTGAAGCTTTCTTT
abundance: .; len: 14; j_gene: TRBJ2-5; d_gene: .; v_gene: TRBV5-4; CDR3aa: CASSFGRGQETQYF; CDR3nt: TGTGCCAGCAGCTTTGGGAGGGGGCAAGAGACCCAGTACTTC
abundance: .; len: 13; j_gene: TRBJ2-7; d_gene: .; v_gene: TRBV5-1; CDR3aa: CASSLQERGEQYF; CDR3nt: TGCGCCAGCAGCTTACAGGAACGGGGCGAGCAGTACTTC
abundance: .; len: 16; j_gene: TRBJ2-7; d_gene: TRBD1; v_gene: TRBV6-5; CDR3aa: CASSYSGRGPAYEQYF; CDR3nt: TGTGCCAGCAGTTACTCGGGCAGGGGGCCAGCCTACGAGCAGTACTTC
abundance: once; len: 17; j_gene: TRBJ2-5; d_gene: TRBD1; v_gene: TRBV5-1; CDR3aa: CASSLEGTGRGGETQYF; CDR3nt: TGCGCCAGCAGCTTGGAGGGGACAGGGCGTGGAGGGGAGACCCAGTACTTC
abundance: once; len: 15; j_gene: TRBJ1-2; d_gene: .; v_gene: TRBV15; CDR3aa: CATSRGRGAGGGYTF; CDR3nt: TGTGCCACCAGCAGGGGAAGAGGAGCGGGCGGGGGCTACACCTTC
abundance: once; len: 15; j_gene: TRBJ2-7; d_gene: .; v_gene: TRBV4-1; CDR3aa: CASAVGTLVSYEQYF; CDR3nt: TGCGCCAGCGCGGTGGGGACGTTAGTTTCCTACGAGCAGTACTTC
abundance: .; len: 13; j_gene: TRBJ2-7; d_gene: TRBD1; v_gene: TRBV5-1; CDR3aa: CASSWDRGNEQYF; CDR3nt: TGCGCCAGCAGCTGGGACAGGGGGAACGAGCAGTACTTC
abundance: .; len: 12; j_gene: TRBJ1-4; d_gene: .; v_gene: TRBV5-6; CDR3aa: CASSGTDEKLFF; CDR3nt: TGTGCCAGCAGCGGTACCGATGAAAAACTGTTTTTT
abundance: .; len: 19; j_gene: TRBJ2-1; d_gene: TRBD2; v_gene: TRBV7-3; CDR3aa: CASSSSSGTSGVGNNEQFF; CDR3nt: TGTGCCAGCAGCTCCTCTTCCGGGACTAGCGGAGTAGGTAACAATGAGCAGTTCTTC